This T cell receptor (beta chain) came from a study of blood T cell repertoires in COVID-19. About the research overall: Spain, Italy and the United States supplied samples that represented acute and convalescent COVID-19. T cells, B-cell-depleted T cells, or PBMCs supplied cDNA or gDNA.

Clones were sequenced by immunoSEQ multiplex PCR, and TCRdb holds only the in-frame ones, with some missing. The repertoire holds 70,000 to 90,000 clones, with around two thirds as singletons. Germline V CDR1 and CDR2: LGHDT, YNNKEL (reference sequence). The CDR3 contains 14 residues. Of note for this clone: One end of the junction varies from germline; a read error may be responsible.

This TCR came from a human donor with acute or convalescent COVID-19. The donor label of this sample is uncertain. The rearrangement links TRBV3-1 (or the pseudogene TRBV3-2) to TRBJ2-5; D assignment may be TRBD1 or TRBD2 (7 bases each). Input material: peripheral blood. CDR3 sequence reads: CASTQAGQQETQYF. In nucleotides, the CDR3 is TGTGCCAGCACCCAAGCGGGACAGCAAGAGACCCAGTACTTC.